This T cell receptor beta chain was sequenced during a study of CD8+ T cells in alopecia areata. This clone was detected only once. Its cognate antigen is unknown. Findings and caveats of the study: Scalp clonality dropped significantly under tofacitinib, as did expanded CD8+ top-100 clones.

Regarding treatment: oral pan-JAK inhibitor, 5-10 mg twice daily. Punch biopsies of lesional scalp, plus peripheral blood, were taken from alopecia areata patients. PBMCs served as the source from which CD4+ and CD8+ T cells were sorted. After isolation, RNA underwent reverse transcription to generate cDNA as the sequencing template. Generated by immunoSEQ multiplex PCR, the TCRdb table keeps only in-frame clones and is missing some. The profile shows 110,000 or so clones, approximately 52% of them singletons. This TCR was recovered from a human donor with alopecia areata. The specimen was CD8+ T cells sorted from blood, collected at week 4, from a patient treated with tofacitinib.

In nucleotides, the CDR3 is TGTGCCAGCAGCGTAGGTGGAGGCTGGAGCGGGCCTAGCACAGATACGCAGTATTTT. Translated: CASSVGGGWSGPSTDTQYF. This chain uses TRBV9 with TRBJ2-3, with a tentative D call TRBD2 (6 bases). The V end was cut by 0 bases, the J end by 0 bases, with 20 bases between. Germline V gene sequence: CDR1 SGDLS, CDR2 YYNGEE. This CDR3 is built from 19 residues.